This TCR beta chain was sequenced during a study of neurological immune-mediated disorders. Study-wide context: Relapsing-remitting disease affected roughly 30, and secondary progressive 3, of roughly 35 multiple sclerosis patients.

The authors made cDNA by 5'RACE with 10-nucleotide random UMIs. Over 170 million TCR-beta sequences (from 15-18 subjects) were yielded by each sequencing run. TCRdb processed the 5' RACE reads anew with MiXCR; each CDR3 protein has one entry. The sample yields some 65,000 distinct CDR3 sequences, over 4% seen once. This clonotype was detected many times. V dropped 3 bases and J dropped 7; count of bases not matched to a gene: 9. This CDR3 has 14 amino acids. CDR1 SQVTM and CDR2 ANQGSEA come from the germline V gene. The chain recombines TRBV29-1 with TRBJ2-1; 7 nucleotides align to TRBD2. The receptor comes from a man in his fifties or sixties with multiple sclerosis. Sequenced input: PBMCs. Here the CDR3 reads CSVDPSGSMNEQFF. The DNA of the CDR3 is TGCAGCGTTGATCCTAGCGGATCTATGAATGAGCAGTTCTTC.